This entry describes one TCR beta chain. The junction had 10 bases not matched to a gene; V was cut back by 4 bases and J by 8 bases. From germline, CDR1 is LGHNA and CDR2 YNFKEQ. The CDR3 runs to 16 residues. This entry belongs to a study of blood T cells in healthy people across ages. For the second PCR, which ran for about 7 to 11 cycles, a sample-barcoded 5' primer and a J-beta primer mix were used. TCRdb used MiXCR to reprocess the 5' RACE reads, holding one entry per CDR3 protein. Here the sample spans about 900,000 distinct CDR3 sequences, about 48% being singletons. The TCR comes from a man aged 25 to 45 in good health. This chain links TRBV4-2 with TRBJ1-6; 8 bases align to TRBD1. Sequenced input: blood. CDR3 loop: CASSPQDRAKDSPLHF. CDR3 DNA: TGTGCCAGCAGCCCTCAGGACAGGGCGAAGGATTCACCCCTCCACTTT.